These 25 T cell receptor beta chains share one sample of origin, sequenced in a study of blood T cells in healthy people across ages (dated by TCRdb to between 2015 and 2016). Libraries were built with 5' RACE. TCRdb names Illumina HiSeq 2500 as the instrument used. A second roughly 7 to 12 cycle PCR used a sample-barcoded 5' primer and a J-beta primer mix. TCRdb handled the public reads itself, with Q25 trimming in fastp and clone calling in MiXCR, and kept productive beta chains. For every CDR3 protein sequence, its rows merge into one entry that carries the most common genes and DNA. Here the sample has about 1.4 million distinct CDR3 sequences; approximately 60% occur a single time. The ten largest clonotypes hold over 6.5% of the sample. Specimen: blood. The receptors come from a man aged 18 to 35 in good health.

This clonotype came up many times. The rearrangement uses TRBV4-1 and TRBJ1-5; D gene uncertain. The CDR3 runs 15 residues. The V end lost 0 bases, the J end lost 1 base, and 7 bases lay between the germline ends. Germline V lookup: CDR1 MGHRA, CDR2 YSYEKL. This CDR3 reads CASSQDMGSNQPQHF. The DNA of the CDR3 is TGCGCCAGCAGCCAAGATATGGGGAGCAATCAGCCCCAGCATTTT.

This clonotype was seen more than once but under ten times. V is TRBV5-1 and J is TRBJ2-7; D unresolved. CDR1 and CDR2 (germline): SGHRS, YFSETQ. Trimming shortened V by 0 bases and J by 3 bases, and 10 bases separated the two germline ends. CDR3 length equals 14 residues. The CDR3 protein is CASSLDPKSYEQYF. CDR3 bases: TGCGCCAGCAGCTTGGACCCCAAGAGCTACGAGCAGTACTTC.

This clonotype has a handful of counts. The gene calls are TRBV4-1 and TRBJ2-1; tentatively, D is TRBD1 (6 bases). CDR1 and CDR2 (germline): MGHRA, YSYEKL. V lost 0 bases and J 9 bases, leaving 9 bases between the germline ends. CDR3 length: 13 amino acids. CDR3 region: CASSQEQGREQFF. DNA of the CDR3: TGCGCCAGCAGCCAAGAACAGGGACGTGAGCAGTTCTTC.

The CDR3 loop is CASSPTGLAGDNTGELFF. The CDR3 coding sequence is TGTGCCAGCAGCCCTACGGGACTAGCGGGGGACAACACCGGGGAGCTGTTTTTT. The chain couples TRBV12-3 or TRBV12-4 to TRBJ2-2; 14 bases align to TRBD2. This CDR3 contains 18 residues. The ends lost 6 bases at V and 2 bases at J; junction bases unmatched: 8.

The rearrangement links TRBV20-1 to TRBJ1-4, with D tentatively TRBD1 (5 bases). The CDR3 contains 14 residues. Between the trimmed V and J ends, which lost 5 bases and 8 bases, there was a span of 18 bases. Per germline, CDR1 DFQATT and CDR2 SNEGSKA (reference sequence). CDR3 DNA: TGCAGTGCTTCCAGGGTGAATGAGAGGGAAAAACTGTTTTTT. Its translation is CSASRVNEREKLFF.

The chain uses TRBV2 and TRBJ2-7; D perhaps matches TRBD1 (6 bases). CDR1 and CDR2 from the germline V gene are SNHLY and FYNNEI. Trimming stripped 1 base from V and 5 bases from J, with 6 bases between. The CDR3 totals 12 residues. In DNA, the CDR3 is TGTGCCAGCAGTGAAGGACAGGACGAGCAGTACTTC. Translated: CASSEGQDEQYF. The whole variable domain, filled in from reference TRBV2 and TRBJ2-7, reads EPEVTQTPSHQVTQMGQEVILRCVPISNHLYFYWYRQILGQKVEFLVSFYNNEISEKSEIFDDQFSVERPDGSNFTLKIRSTKLEDSAMYFCASSEGQDEQYFGPGTRLTVT.

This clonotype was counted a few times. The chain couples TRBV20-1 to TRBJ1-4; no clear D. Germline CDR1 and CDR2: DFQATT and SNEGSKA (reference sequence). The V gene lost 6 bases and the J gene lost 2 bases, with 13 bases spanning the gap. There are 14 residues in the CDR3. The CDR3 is CSASPAGTNEKLFF. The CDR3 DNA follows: TGCAGTGCGAGCCCGGCGGGGACTAATGAAAAACTGTTTTTT.

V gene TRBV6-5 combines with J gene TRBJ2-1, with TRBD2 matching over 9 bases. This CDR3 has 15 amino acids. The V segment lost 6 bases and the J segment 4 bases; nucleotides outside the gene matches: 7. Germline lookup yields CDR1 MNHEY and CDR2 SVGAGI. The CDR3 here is CASSPFSGGYNEQFF. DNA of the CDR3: TGTGCCAGCAGCCCATTCAGCGGGGGGTACAATGAGCAGTTCTTC.

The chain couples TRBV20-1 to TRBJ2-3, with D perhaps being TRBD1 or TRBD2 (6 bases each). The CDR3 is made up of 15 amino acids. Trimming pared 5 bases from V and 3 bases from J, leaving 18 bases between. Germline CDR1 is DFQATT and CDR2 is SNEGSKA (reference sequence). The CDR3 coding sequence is TGCAGTGCTCGTCTAGCGCGAGGGGGGACAGATACGCAGTATTTT. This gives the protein CSARLARGGTDTQYF.

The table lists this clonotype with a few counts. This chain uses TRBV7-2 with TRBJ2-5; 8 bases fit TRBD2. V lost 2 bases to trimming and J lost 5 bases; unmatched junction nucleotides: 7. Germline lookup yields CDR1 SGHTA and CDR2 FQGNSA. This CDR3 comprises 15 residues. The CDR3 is CASSLITGGGETQYF. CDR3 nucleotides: TGTGCCAGCAGCTTAATTACCGGGGGGGGTGAGACCCAGTACTTC.

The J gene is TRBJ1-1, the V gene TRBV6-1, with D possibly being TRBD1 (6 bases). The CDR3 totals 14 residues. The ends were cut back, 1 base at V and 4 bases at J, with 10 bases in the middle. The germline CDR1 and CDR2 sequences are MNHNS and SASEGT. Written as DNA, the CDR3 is TGTGCCAGCAGTGAAGGGGGGCGGCTCACTGAAGCTTTCTTT. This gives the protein CASSEGGRLTEAFF.

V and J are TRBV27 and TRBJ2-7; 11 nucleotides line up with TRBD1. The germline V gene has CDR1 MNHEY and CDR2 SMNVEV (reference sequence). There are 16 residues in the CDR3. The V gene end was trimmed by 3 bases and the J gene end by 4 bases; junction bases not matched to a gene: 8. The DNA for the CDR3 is TGTGCCAGCAGTTTTTCGACGGGACAGGGGGTGTACGAGCAGTACTTC. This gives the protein CASSFSTGQGVYEQYF.

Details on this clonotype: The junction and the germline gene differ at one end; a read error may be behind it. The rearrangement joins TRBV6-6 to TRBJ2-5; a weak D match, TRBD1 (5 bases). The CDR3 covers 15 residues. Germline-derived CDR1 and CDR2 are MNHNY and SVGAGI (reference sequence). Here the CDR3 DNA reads TGTGCCAGCAGCCGTAGGGGAATCAATCAAGAGGCCCAGTACTTC. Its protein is CASSRRGINQEAQYF.

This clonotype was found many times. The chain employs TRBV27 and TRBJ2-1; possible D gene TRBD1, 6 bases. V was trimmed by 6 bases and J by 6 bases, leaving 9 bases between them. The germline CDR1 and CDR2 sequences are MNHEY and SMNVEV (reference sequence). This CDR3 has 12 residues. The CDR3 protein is CASSLQGNEQFF. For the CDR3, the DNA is TGTGCCAGCAGCCTACAGGGCAATGAGCAGTTCTTC.

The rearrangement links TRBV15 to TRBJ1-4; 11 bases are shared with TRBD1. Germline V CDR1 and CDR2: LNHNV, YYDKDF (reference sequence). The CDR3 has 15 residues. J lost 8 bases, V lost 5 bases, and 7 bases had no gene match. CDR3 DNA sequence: TGTGCCACCAGCGGAAGGACAGGGGGCGAAGAAAAACTGTTTTTT. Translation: CATSGRTGGEEKLFF. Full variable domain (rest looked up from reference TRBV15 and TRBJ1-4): DAMVIQNPRYQVTQFGKPVTLSCSQTLNHNVMYWYQQKSSQAPKLLFHYYDKDFNNEADTPDNFQSRRPNTSFCFLDIRSPGLGDTAMYLCATSGRTGGEEKLFFGSGTQLSVL.

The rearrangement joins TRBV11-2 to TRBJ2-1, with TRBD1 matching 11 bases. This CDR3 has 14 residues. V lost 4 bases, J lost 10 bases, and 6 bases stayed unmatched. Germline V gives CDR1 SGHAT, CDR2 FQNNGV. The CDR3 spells CASSSGTGGEEQFF. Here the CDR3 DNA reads TGTGCCAGCAGCTCAGGGACAGGGGGTGAAGAGCAGTTCTTC.

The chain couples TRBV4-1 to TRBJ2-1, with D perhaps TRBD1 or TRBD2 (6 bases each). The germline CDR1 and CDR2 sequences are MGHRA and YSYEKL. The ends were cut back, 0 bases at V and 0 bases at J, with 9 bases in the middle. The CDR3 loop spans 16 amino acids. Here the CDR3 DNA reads TGCGCCAGCAGCCAAGAAGGGGGGAACTCCTACAATGAGCAGTTCTTC. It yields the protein CASSQEGGNSYNEQFF.

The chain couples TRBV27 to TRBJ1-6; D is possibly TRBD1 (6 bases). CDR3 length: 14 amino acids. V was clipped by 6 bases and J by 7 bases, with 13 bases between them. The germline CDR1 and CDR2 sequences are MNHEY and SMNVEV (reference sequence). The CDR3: CASRSGAGNSPLHF. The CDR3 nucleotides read TGTGCCAGCAGATCGGGGGCGGGAAATTCACCCCTCCACTTT.

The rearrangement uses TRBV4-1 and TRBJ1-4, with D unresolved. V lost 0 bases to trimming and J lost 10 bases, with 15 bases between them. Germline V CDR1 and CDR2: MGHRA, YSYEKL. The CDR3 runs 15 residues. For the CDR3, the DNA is TGCGCCAGCAGCCAAGATTTCGACAACAGACGAAAACTGTTTTTT. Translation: CASSQDFDNRRKLFF.

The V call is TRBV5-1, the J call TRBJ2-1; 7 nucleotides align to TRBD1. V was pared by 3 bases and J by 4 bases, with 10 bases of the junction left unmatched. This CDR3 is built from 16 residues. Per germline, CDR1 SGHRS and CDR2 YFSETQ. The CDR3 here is CASSSLQGESYNEQFF. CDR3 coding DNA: TGCGCCAGCAGCTCCCTTCAGGGGGAATCTTACAATGAGCAGTTCTTC.

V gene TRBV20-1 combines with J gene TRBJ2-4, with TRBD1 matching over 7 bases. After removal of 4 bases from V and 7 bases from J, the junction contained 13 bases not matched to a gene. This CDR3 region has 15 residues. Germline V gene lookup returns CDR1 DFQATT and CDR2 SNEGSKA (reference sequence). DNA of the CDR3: TGCAGTGCTAAGCCTTTTGCGGCCAGGGGGAACATTCAGTACTTC. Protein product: CSAKPFAARGNIQYF.

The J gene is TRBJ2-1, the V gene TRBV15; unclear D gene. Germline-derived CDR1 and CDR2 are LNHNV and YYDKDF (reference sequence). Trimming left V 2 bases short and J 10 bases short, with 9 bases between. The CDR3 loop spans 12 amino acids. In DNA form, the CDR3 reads TGTGCCACCAGCAGATTTGTGGGGGAGCAGTTCTTC. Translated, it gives CATSRFVGEQFF.

CDR3 sequence (DNA): TGCAGCGTTGAAGATAGGAAAGCTGAAGCTTTCTTT. Amino acid sequence: CSVEDRKAEAFF. V gene TRBV29-1 combines with J gene TRBJ1-1; D is ambiguous. The ends were cut back, 0 bases at V and 6 bases at J, with 8 bases in the middle. The CDR3 is made up of 12 amino acids. The V gene's germline CDR1 is SQVTM and CDR2 ANQGSEA.

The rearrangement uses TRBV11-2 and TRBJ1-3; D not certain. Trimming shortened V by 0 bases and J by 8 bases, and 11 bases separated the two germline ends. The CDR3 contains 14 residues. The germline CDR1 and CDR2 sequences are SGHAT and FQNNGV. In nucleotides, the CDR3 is TGTGCCAGCAGCTTAGAAACCGGGATGGACACCATATATTTT. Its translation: CASSLETGMDTIYF.

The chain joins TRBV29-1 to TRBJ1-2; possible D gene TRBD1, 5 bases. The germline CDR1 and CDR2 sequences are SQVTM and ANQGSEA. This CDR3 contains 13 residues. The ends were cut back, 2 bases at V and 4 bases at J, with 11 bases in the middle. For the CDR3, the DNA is TGCAGCGTTGAATCGGGACGTCTCTATGGCTACACCTTC. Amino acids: CSVESGRLYGYTF.